This T cell receptor (beta chain) was recorded in a study of Ad26.COV2.S vaccination and SARS-CoV-2 variants. In the study overall: A participant enrolled in the COV1001 Ad26.COV2.S trial arm provided the sample. Overall study findings and caveats: Assessments of TCR breadth and depth may have underestimated the total T cell responses.

Assay: immunoSEQ multiplex PCR; the TCRdb copy retains only in-frame clones and omits some. The profile shows 200,000 to 250,000 clones, 88% of them singletons. In the case of this clone: Its antigen is not identified.

Regarding treatment: 15 to 20 received Ad26.COV2.S at low or high dose, single or two shots; a few received placebo; per-sample allocation not given. All samples were drawn on day 63, counting from the first vaccine or placebo injection. A Boston donor was an adult aged 18-55 years. CDR3 length: 18 amino acids. Trimming at V came to 0 bases and at J to 2 bases, leaving 7 bases not matched to a gene. Germline loops: CDR1 GTSNPN, CDR2 SVGIG (reference sequence). V and J are TRBV30 and TRBJ1-4; 12 nucleotides align to TRBD1. This TCR derives from a person aged 18 to 59 who received the Ad26.COV2.S COVID-19 vaccine or a placebo. Sample: peripheral blood, taken in a trial of Ad26.COV2.S vaccine versus placebo. CDR3 in DNA: TGTGCCTGGAGTGTAAGAGGGACAGGGGGCTTTACTAATGAAAAACTGTTTTTT. Its protein product is CAWSVRGTGGFTNEKLFF.